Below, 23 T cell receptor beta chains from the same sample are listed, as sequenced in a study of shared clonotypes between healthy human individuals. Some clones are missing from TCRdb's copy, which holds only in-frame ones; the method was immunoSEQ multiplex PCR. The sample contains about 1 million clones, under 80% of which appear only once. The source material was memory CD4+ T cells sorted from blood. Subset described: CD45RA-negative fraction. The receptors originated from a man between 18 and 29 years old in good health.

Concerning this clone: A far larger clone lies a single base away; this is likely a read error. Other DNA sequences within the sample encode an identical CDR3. The CDR3: CASSLAGDSNQPQHF. The CDR3 region has the DNA TGCGCCAGCAGCTTGGCTGGGGATAGCAATCAGCCCCAACATTTT. The chain uses TRBV5-1 and TRBJ1-5; D is ambiguous. The CDR3 is 15 amino acids. CDR1 and CDR2 from the germline V gene are SGHRS and YFSETQ.

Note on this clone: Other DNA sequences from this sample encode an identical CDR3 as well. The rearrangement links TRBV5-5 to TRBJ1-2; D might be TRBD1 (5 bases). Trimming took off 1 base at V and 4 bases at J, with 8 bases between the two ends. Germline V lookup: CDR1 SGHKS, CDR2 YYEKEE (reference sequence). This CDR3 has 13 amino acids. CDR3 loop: CASSLQGSYGYTF. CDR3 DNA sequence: TGTGCCAGCAGCTTGCAGGGTAGCTATGGCTACACCTTC.

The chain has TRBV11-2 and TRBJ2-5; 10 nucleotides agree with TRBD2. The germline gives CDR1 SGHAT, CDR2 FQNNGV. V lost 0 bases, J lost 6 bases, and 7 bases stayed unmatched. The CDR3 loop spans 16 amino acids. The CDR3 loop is CASSLDLLAGPKTQYF. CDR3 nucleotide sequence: TGTGCCAGCAGCTTAGATTTACTAGCGGGACCAAAGACCCAGTACTTC.

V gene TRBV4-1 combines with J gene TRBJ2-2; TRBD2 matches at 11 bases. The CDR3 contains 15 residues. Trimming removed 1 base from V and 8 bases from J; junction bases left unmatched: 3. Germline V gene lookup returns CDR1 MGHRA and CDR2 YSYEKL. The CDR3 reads CASSQGRLAGGELFF. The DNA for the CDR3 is TGCGCCAGCAGCCAAGGCCGACTAGCGGGGGGGGAGCTGTTTTTT.

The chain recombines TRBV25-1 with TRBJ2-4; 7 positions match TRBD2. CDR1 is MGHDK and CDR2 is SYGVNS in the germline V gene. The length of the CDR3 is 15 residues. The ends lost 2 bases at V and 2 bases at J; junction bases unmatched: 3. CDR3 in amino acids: CASSEPGGSKNIQYF. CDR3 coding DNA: TGTGCCAGCAGTGAACCGGGGGGTTCCAAAAACATTCAGTACTTC.

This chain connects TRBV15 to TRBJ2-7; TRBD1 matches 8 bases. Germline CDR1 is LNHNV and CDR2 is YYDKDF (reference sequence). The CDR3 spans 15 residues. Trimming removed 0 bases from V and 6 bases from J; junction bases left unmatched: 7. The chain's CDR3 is CATSRDWQGAAEQYF. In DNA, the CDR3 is TGTGCCACCAGCAGAGATTGGCAGGGGGCCGCCGAGCAGTACTTC.

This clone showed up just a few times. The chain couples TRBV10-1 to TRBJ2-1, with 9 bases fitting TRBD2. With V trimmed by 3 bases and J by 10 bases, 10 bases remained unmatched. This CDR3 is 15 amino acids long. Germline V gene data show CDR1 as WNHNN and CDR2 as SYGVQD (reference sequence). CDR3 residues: CASSDESLAGNEQFF. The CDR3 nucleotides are TGCGCCAGCAGTGATGAAAGCCTAGCGGGGAACGAGCAGTTCTTC.

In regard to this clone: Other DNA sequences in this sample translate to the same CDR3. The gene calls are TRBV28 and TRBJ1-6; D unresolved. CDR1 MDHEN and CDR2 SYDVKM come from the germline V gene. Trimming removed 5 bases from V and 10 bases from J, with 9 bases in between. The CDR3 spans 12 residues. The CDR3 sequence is CASSLPFSPLHF. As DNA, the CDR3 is TGTGCCAGCAGTCTCCCCTTCTCACCCCTCCACTTT.

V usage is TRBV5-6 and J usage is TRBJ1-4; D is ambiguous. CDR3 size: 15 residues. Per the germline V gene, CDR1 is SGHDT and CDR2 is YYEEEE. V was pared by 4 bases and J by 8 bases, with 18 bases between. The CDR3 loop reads CASSLRLPREEKLFF. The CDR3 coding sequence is TGTGCCAGCAGCCTTCGACTCCCGAGAGAAGAAAAACTGTTTTTT.

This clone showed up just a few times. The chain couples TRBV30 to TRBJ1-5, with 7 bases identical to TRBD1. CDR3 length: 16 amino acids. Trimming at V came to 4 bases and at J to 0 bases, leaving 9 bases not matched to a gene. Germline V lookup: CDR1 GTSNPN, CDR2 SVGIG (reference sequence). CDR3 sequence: CAWKAGQDYSNQPQHF. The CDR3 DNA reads TGTGCCTGGAAGGCTGGACAGGATTATAGCAATCAGCCCCAGCATTTT.

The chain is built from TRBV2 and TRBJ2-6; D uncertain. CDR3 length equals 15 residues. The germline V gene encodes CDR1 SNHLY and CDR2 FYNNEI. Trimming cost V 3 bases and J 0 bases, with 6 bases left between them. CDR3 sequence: CASSDQASGANVLTF. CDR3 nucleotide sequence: TGTGCCAGCAGTGACCAGGCCTCTGGGGCCAACGTCCTGACTTTC.

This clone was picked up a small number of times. The CDR3 DNA sequence: TGTGCCAGCACCAAGACAGGGAGCACTGAAGCTTTCTTT. Protein product: CASTKTGSTEAFF. This chain uses TRBV6-5 with TRBJ1-1; 7 positions match TRBD1. The CDR3 sequence is 13 residues long. The V and J ends lost 7 bases and 4 bases, in that order; junction bases with no gene match: 6. The germline CDR1 and CDR2 sequences are MNHEY and SVGAGI.

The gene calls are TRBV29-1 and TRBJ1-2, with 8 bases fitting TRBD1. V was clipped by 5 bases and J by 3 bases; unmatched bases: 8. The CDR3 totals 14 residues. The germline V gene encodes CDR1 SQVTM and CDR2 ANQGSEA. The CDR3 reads CSVLTGGGDYGYTF. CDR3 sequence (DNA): TGCAGCGTTCTTACAGGGGGAGGTGACTATGGCTACACCTTC.

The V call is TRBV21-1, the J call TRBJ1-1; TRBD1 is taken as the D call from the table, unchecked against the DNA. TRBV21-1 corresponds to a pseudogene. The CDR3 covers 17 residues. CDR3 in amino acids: CASSKAPFTGVGTEAFF. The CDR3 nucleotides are TGTGCCAGCAGCAAAGCCCCCTTCACAGGGGTTGGCACTGAAGCTTTCTTT.

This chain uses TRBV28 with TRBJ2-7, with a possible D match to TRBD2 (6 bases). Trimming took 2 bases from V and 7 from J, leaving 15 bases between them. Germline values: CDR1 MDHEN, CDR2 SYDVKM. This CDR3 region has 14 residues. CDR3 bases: TGTGCCAGCAGTTTAGGGACCCGGGGGAGGGAGCAGTACTTC. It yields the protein CASSLGTRGREQYF.

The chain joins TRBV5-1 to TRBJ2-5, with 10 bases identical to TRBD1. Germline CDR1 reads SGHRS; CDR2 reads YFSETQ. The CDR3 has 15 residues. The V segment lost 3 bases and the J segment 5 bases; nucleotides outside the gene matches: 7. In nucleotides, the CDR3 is TGCGCCAGCAGCTCGCCGGGACAGGGGTACGAGACCCAGTACTTC. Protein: CASSSPGQGYETQYF. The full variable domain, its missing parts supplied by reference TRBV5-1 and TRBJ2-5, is KAGVTQTPRYLIKTRGQQVTLSCSPISGHRSVSWYQQTPGQGLQFLFEYFSETQRNKGNFPGRFSGRQFSNSRSEMNVSTLELGDSALYLCASSSPGQGYETQYFGPGTRLLVL.

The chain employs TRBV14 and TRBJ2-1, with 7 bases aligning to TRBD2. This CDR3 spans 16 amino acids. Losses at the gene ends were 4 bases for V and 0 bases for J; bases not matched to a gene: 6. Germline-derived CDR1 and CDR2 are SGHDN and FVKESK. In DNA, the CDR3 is TGTGCCAGCAGCCCGTGGGGGGGGAGCTCCTACAATGAGCAGTTCTTC. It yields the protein CASSPWGGSSYNEQFF.

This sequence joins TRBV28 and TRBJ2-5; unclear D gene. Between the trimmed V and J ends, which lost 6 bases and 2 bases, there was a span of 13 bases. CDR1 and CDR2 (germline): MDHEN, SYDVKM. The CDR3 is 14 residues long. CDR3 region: CASSTRRLQETQYF. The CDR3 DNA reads TGTGCCAGCAGCACCCGACGGTTACAAGAGACCCAGTACTTC.

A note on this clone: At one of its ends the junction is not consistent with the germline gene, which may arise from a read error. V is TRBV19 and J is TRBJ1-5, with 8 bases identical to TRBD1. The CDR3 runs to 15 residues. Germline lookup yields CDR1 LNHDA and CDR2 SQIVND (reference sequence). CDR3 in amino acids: CASSIVPGSAGGEYF. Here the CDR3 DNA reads TGTGCCAGTAGTATCGTCCCCGGTTCGGCAGGGGGCGAGTATTTT.

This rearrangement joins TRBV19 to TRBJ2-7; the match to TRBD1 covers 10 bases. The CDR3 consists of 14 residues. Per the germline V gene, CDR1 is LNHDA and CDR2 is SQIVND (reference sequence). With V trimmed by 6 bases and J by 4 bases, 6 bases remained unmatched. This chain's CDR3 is CASRSKGQGYEQYF. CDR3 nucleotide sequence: TGTGCCAGTAGGAGTAAGGGACAGGGGTACGAGCAGTACTTC.

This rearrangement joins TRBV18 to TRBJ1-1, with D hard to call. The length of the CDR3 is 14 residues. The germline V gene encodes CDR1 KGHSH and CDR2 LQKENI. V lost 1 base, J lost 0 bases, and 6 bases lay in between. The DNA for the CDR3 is TGTGCCAGCTCACCACAGGAGGTGAACACTGAAGCTTTCTTT. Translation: CASSPQEVNTEAFF.

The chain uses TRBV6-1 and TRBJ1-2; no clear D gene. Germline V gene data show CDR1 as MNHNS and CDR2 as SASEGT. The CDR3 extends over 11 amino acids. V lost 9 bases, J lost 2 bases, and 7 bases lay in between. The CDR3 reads CASHLNYGYTF. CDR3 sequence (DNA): TGTGCCAGTCACCTCAACTATGGCTACACCTTC.

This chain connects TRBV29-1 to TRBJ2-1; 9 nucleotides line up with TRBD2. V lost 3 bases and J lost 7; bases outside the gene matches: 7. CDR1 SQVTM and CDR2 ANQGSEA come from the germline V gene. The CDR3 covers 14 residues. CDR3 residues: CSVEVSGRGNEQFF. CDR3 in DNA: TGCAGCGTTGAGGTTAGCGGGAGAGGAAATGAGCAGTTCTTC.